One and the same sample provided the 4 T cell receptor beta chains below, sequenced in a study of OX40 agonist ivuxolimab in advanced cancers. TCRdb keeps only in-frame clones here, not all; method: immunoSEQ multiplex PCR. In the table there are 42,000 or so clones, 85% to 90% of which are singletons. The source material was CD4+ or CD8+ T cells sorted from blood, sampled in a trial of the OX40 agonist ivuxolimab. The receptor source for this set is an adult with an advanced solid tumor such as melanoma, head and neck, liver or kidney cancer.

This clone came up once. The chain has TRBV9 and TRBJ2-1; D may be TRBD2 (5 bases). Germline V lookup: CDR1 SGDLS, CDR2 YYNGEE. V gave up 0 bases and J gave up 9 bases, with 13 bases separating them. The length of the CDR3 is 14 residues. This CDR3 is CASSVAGSSGEQFF. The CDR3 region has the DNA TGTGCCAGCAGCGTAGCGGGGTCTTCGGGTGAGCAGTTCTTC. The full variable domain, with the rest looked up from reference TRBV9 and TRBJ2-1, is DSGVTQTPKHLITATGQRVTLRCSPRSGDLSVYWYQQSLDQGLQFLIQYYNGEERAKGNILERFSAQQFPDLHSELNLSSLELGDSALYFCASSVAGSSGEQFFGPGTRLTVL.

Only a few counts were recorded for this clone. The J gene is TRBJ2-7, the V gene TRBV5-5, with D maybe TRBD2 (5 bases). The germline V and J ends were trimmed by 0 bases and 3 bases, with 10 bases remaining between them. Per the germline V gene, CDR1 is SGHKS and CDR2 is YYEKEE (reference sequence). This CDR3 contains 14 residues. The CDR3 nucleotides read TGTGCCAGCAGCTTGGCGCCGGGGTTCTACGAGCAGTACTTC. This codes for CASSLAPGFYEQYF.

CDR3 loop: CASSINWGTGNIQYF. The DNA for the CDR3 is TGTGCCAGTAGTATAAATTGGGGGACGGGAAACATTCAGTACTTC. The chain couples TRBV19 to TRBJ2-4; D might be TRBD1 or TRBD2, each matching 5 bases. Trimming stripped 2 bases from V and 6 bases from J, with 14 bases between. CDR3 size: 15 residues. Germline-derived CDR1 and CDR2 are LNHDA and SQIVND (reference sequence).

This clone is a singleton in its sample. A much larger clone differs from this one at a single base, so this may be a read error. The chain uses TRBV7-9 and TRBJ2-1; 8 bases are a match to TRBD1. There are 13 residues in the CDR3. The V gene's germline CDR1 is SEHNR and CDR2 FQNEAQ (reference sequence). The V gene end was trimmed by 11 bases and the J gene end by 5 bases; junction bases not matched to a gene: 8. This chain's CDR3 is CAGTDRGDNEQFF. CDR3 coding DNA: TGTGCCGGCACCGACAGGGGCGACAATGAGCAGTTCTTC.